Below, one T cell receptor beta chain is given with its context. The antigen is unknown. These data come from a study of a mutant IDH1 vaccine in newly diagnosed glioma. Study information: All eight of the vaccinations patients received fell in weeks 1, 3, 5, 7, 11, 15, 19 and 23.

Germline lookup yields CDR1 SGHAT and CDR2 FQNNGV. The CDR3 has 11 residues. Trimming shortened V by 3 bases and J by 9 bases, and 7 bases separated the two germline ends. The time point denotes: week 23, last vaccination. Topical imiquimod accompanied each vaccine dose, which consisted of 300 ug of mutant IDH1 20-mer peptide. Sequencing was performed with immunoSEQ multiplex PCR; in TCRdb, only in-frame clones are kept and a portion is missing. The profile shows 25,000 to 35,000 clones, approximately 87% of them singletons. Specimen: PBMCs, collected from a glioma patient whose treatment included an IDH1 peptide vaccine. The source of this sequence is a man in his forties with glioma. The V call is TRBV11-2, the J call TRBJ2-3; D gene ambiguous. This CDR3 reads CASSFASTQYF. CDR3 sequence (DNA): TGTGCCAGCAGCTTTGCGAGCACGCAGTATTTT. Combining the CDR3 with reference TRBV11-2 and TRBJ2-3 gives the whole variable domain EAGVAQSPRYKIIEKRQSVAFWCNPISGHATLYWYQQILGQGPKLLIQFQNNGVVDDSQLPKDRFSAERLKGVDSTLKIQPAKLEDSAVYLCASSFASTQYFGPGTRLTVL.